What follows are 28 T cell receptor beta chains derived from one specimen sequenced in a study of cytomegalovirus exposure and HLA in healthy donors. Vbeta (60) and Jbeta (13) primers were used in the PCR. This table comes from immunoSEQ multiplex PCR, and its TCRdb copy is limited to in-frame clones, with some not included. The repertoire includes roughly 150,000 clones, around 75% of them detected once, and 4% to 5.5% sits in the top ten. Material for sequencing was PBMCs. These TCRs come from a man aged 55-75 years in good health and CMV-seronegative.

The V and J genes are TRBV10-3 and TRBJ2-7; D is possibly TRBD2 (5 bases). The V and J ends lost 10 bases and 5 bases respectively, with 18 bases between them. The CDR3 loop spans 13 amino acids. CDR1 ENHRY and CDR2 SYGVKD come from the germline V gene. The CDR3 nucleotides are TGTGCCACTTGGGTTTCGGGGTCTGACGAGCAGTACTTC. Translating it yields CATWVSGSDEQYF.

This chain connects TRBV5-4 to TRBJ2-1; TRBD2 aligns across 9 bases. Trimming removed 4 bases from V and 6 bases from J; junction bases left unmatched: 11. This CDR3 region has 16 residues. CDR1 and CDR2 (germline): SGHNT, YYREEE (reference sequence). The CDR3 protein is CASSVAPAGGFNEQFF. In DNA, the CDR3 is TGTGCCAGCAGCGTGGCGCCAGCGGGGGGTTTCAATGAGCAGTTCTTC.

The V and J genes are TRBV27 and TRBJ1-5; TRBD1 matches 8 bases. The V gene end was trimmed by 6 bases and the J gene end by 0 bases; junction bases not matched to a gene: 4. CDR1 MNHEY and CDR2 SMNVEV come from the germline V gene (reference sequence). CDR3 length: 15 residues. The CDR3 bases are TGTGCCAGCAGGCCGACAGGGGTTAGCAATCAGCCCCAGCATTTT. Its translation is CASRPTGVSNQPQHF.

This clone turned up a few times. This chain connects TRBV7-8 to TRBJ1-4; D is uncertain. Trimming cost V 6 bases and J 2 bases, with 10 bases left between them. This CDR3 contains 14 residues. Germline V gives CDR1 SGHVS, CDR2 FQNEAQ. CDR3 amino acids: CASSSLATNEKLFF. Here the CDR3 DNA reads TGTGCCAGCAGTTCCCTGGCTACTAATGAAAAACTGTTTTTT.

The chain employs TRBV27 and TRBJ1-4; D might be TRBD1 (6 bases). CDR3 length: 15 amino acids. V shed 4 bases and J shed 6 bases, with 15 bases lying between them. The germline gives CDR1 MNHEY, CDR2 SMNVEV (reference sequence). CDR3 in DNA: TGTGCCAGCAGTTCTTTAGGGGGTTCTTATGAAAAACTGTTTTTT. Translation gives CASSSLGGSYEKLFF.

This clone turned up a few times. The sample contains more than one DNA sequence encoding this CDR3. The chain carries TRBV14 and TRBJ1-1; 11 bases are shared with TRBD1. Looked up from germline, CDR1 is SGHDN and CDR2 is FVKESK. V was pared by 1 base and J by 7 bases, with 5 bases of the junction left unmatched. The CDR3 consists of 15 residues. For the CDR3, the DNA is TGTGCCAGCAGCCAAGTGGGGGGGACAGGGGGTGAAGCTTTCTTT. Its protein product is CASSQVGGTGGEAFF.

CDR3 sequence (DNA): TGTGCCAGCAGCGTAGAGGCAGCGAGCTCTGGAAACACCATATATTTT. As protein: CASSVEAASSGNTIYF. The rearrangement uses TRBV9 and TRBJ1-3; D not certain. Between the trimmed V and J ends, which lost 0 bases and 0 bases, there was a span of 10 bases. The V gene's germline CDR1 is SGDLS and CDR2 YYNGEE. The CDR3 consists of 16 residues.

The rearrangement joins TRBV4-2 to TRBJ2-3; 9 bases fit TRBD2. Germline-derived CDR1 and CDR2 are LGHNA and YNFKEQ. V was pared by 0 bases and J by 2 bases, with 9 bases of the junction left unmatched. The CDR3 has 18 amino acids. The CDR3 region has the DNA TGTGCCAGCAGCCAAGAAAGGGTAGCGGGAGTGAACACAGATACGCAGTATTTT. Residues: CASSQERVAGVNTDTQYF.

The chain has TRBV7-9 and TRBJ2-7, with TRBD2 matching 9 bases. Trimming at V came to 5 bases and at J to 7 bases, leaving 9 bases not matched to a gene. Germline values: CDR1 SEHNR, CDR2 FQNEAQ (reference sequence). The CDR3 has 14 residues. The CDR3 nucleotides read TGTGCCAGCAGCAGCTCTAGCGGGGTCGGGGAGCAGTACTTC. It translates to CASSSSSGVGEQYF. Full variable domain (missing parts from reference TRBV7-9 and TRBJ2-7): DTGVSQNPRHKITKRGQNVTFRCDPISEHNRLYWYRQTLGQGPEFLTYFQNEAQLEKSRLLSDRFSAERPKGSFSTLEIQRTEQGDSAMYLCASSSSSGVGEQYFGPGTRLTVT.

The rearrangement joins TRBV28 to TRBJ2-7, with 8 bases that match TRBD2. Germline loops: CDR1 MDHEN, CDR2 SYDVKM. Trimming removed 4 bases from V and 5 bases from J; junction bases left unmatched: 10. This CDR3 is built from 15 residues. Here the CDR3 reads CASSSRLAIHHEQYF. CDR3 bases: TGTGCCAGCAGTTCCCGACTAGCGATTCACCACGAGCAGTACTTC.

The chain joins TRBV19 to TRBJ2-1; 10 bases match TRBD2. The V segment lost 7 bases and the J segment 7 bases; nucleotides outside the gene matches: 7. The germline V gene encodes CDR1 LNHDA and CDR2 SQIVND (reference sequence). CDR3 length: 14 amino acids. CDR3 nucleotides: TGTGCCAGTACCCCACTAGCGGGATGGAATGAGCAGTTCTTC. Protein product: CASTPLAGWNEQFF.

The V gene is TRBV6-5, the J gene TRBJ1-2; D not resolved. The ends were cut back, 4 bases at V and 5 bases at J, with 17 bases in the middle. Germline V gives CDR1 MNHEY, CDR2 SVGAGI. CDR3 length: 15 residues. The CDR3 DNA is TGTGCCAGCAGTTCTAGTTCCTGGCAGAATTATGGCTACACCTTC. Translated: CASSSSSWQNYGYTF.

This clone is a singleton in its sample. CDR3 protein: CASSLGGARGMNTEAFF. In nucleotides, the CDR3 is TGCGCCAGCAGTCTGGGGGGGGCGCGGGGTATGAACACTGAAGCTTTCTTT. J is TRBJ1-1 and V is TRBV5-1; tentative D call: TRBD1 (6 bases). CDR3 length equals 17 residues. Germline CDR1 reads SGHRS; CDR2 reads YFSETQ. The V and J ends lost 5 bases and 0 bases respectively, with 20 bases between them.

The chain's CDR3 is CSVVQRAQGYEQYF. CDR3 DNA sequence: TGCAGCGTTGTTCAGCGGGCCCAGGGATACGAGCAGTACTTC. The V call is TRBV29-1, the J call TRBJ2-7; maybe TRBD2 (6 bases). This CDR3 has 14 amino acids. Looked up from germline, CDR1 is SQVTM and CDR2 is ANQGSEA. V was cut by 4 bases and J by 4 bases, with 17 bases left in between.

V and J are TRBV5-1 and TRBJ1-3; 7 bases are a match to TRBD1. In germline, CDR1 is SGHRS, CDR2 YFSETQ. The CDR3 length is 16 residues. V was clipped by 4 bases and J by 2 bases; unmatched bases: 9. DNA of the CDR3: TGCGCCAGCAGCCCTACCGGACAGGTGGCTGGAAACACCATATATTTT. It encodes CASSPTGQVAGNTIYF.

This clone has just a few counts. The chain employs TRBV7-2 and TRBJ2-5, with 14 positions matching TRBD2. CDR3 size: 16 residues. The V gene's germline CDR1 is SGHTA and CDR2 FQGNSA. V was clipped by 1 base and J by 2 bases; unmatched bases: 0. As DNA, the CDR3 is TGTGCCAGCAGCTTAGGACTAGCGGGAGGGCAAGAGACCCAGTACTTC. Translation gives CASSLGLAGGQETQYF.

The chain carries TRBV19 and TRBJ2-5; perhaps TRBD1 as D (5 bases). The V end lost 1 base, the J end lost 2 bases, and 8 bases lay between the germline ends. Germline assignment: CDR1 LNHDA and CDR2 SQIVND (reference sequence). CDR3 length: 14 residues. The CDR3 here is CASSIAAGQETQYF. The CDR3 nucleotides are TGTGCCAGTAGTATAGCTGCAGGGCAAGAGACCCAGTACTTC.

V usage is TRBV9 and J usage is TRBJ2-1; the D gene is possibly TRBD2 (6 bases). The germline CDR1 and CDR2 sequences are SGDLS and YYNGEE. V lost 0 bases and J 4 bases, leaving 14 bases between the germline ends. This CDR3 spans 16 amino acids. The CDR3 DNA sequence: TGTGCCAGCAGCGTAGAGGTGGGGGGAGAGTACAATGAGCAGTTCTTC. As protein: CASSVEVGGEYNEQFF.

This sequence joins TRBV5-1 and TRBJ2-5, with 16 positions matching TRBD2. Losses at the gene ends were 0 bases for V and 14 bases for J; bases not matched to a gene: 7. The CDR3 covers 15 residues. Germline V gene data show CDR1 as SGHRS and CDR2 as YFSETQ. CDR3 sequence reads: CASSLAGTSGRAEYF. In nucleotides, the CDR3 is TGCGCCAGCAGCTTGGCCGGGACTAGCGGGAGGGCCGAATACTTC.

This clone is a singleton in its sample. The rearrangement joins TRBV10-2 to TRBJ2-7, with TRBD2 as a possible D gene (6 bases). V shed 6 bases and J shed 0 bases, with 15 bases lying between them. There are 15 residues in the CDR3. The germline gives CDR1 WSHSY, CDR2 SAAADI. CDR3 loop: CASSGEVRSSYEQYF. The CDR3 nucleotides are TGCGCCAGCAGCGGGGAGGTGAGGAGCTCCTACGAGCAGTACTTC.

This clone was detected only a few times. The chain links TRBV7-3 to TRBJ2-1, with 10 bases that match TRBD2. CDR3 length: 15 amino acids. Trimming cost V 5 bases and J 9 bases; bases outside gene matches: 10. Per germline, CDR1 SGHTA and CDR2 FQGTGA. CDR3: CASSTLLAGVGEQFF. The CDR3 coding sequence is TGTGCCAGCAGCACCCTTCTAGCGGGAGTTGGTGAGCAGTTCTTC.

The rearrangement joins TRBV5-1 to TRBJ2-1, with unresolved D. Trimming pared 6 bases from V and 2 bases from J, leaving 15 bases between. CDR1 and CDR2 from the germline V gene are SGHRS and YFSETQ. The CDR3 runs 15 residues. For the CDR3, the DNA is TGCGCCAGCAAGCAGCTAGGCCCCACCTACAATGAGCAGTTCTTC. Encoded protein: CASKQLGPTYNEQFF.

This clone was counted a few times. This chain uses TRBV11-2 with TRBJ2-2, with 8 bases identical to TRBD2. Germline values: CDR1 SGHAT, CDR2 FQNNGV. The CDR3 is 16 residues long. V shed 1 base, J shed 7 bases, and the junction held 8 bases outside the gene matches. The CDR3 sequence is CASSLGAGVSDGELFF. The CDR3, as DNA: TGTGCCAGCAGCTTAGGAGCGGGAGTGTCTGACGGGGAGCTGTTTTTT.

V is TRBV4-2 and J is TRBJ1-3; TRBD1 agrees at 8 bases. Germline CDR1 reads LGHNA; CDR2 reads YNFKEQ. J was trimmed by 2 bases and V by 4 bases; bases with no gene match: 4. The CDR3 loop spans 15 amino acids. CDR3: CASSLDRATGNTIYF. In DNA, the CDR3 is TGTGCCAGCAGCCTGGACAGGGCTACTGGAAACACCATATATTTT.

The rearrangement joins TRBV6-1 to TRBJ1-2, with a weak D call TRBD1 (5 bases). This CDR3 is built from 15 residues. V lost 4 bases to trimming and J lost 1 base, with 13 bases between them. CDR1 and CDR2 from the germline V gene are MNHNS and SASEGT. The CDR3 loop is CASSVSADSNYGYTF. CDR3 DNA sequence: TGTGCCAGCAGTGTGTCGGCAGACAGTAACTATGGCTACACCTTC.

The gene calls are TRBV19 and TRBJ1-2, with 8 positions matching TRBD1. This CDR3 comprises 15 residues. The V and J ends lost 7 bases and 2 bases, in that order; junction bases with no gene match: 9. Per germline, CDR1 LNHDA and CDR2 SQIVND (reference sequence). This CDR3 is CASTGTGLPNYGYTF. CDR3 coding DNA: TGTGCCAGTACCGGGACAGGCCTCCCCAACTATGGCTACACCTTC. Full variable domain (remainder filled in from reference TRBV19 and TRBJ1-2): DGGITQSPKYLFRKEGQNVTLSCEQNLNHDAMYWYRQDPGQGLRLIYYSQIVNDFQKGDIAEGYSVSREKKESFPLTVTSAQKNPTAFYLCASTGTGLPNYGYTFGSGTRLTVV.

The chain employs TRBV29-1 and TRBJ2-7; a possible D gene is TRBD1 (6 bases). CDR1 and CDR2 (germline): SQVTM, ANQGSEA. V was clipped by 4 bases and J by 5 bases, with 15 bases between them. This CDR3 is built from 13 residues. The CDR3 DNA is TGCAGCGTTGGCCTGCAGGGGTACCACGAGCAGTACTTC. Protein product: CSVGLQGYHEQYF.

This chain uses TRBV28 with TRBJ2-7, with D tentatively TRBD2 (5 bases). The germline V and J ends were trimmed by 4 bases and 0 bases, with 10 bases remaining between them. This CDR3 is 14 amino acids long. Germline CDR1 and CDR2: MDHEN and SYDVKM. The CDR3 spells CASSSLTISYEQYF. CDR3 nucleotide sequence: TGTGCCAGCAGTTCCCTGACTATCTCCTACGAGCAGTACTTC.